The following is a TCR beta chain sequence with its context. The junction and the germline gene differ at one end; a read error may be behind it. RNA was extracted from bulk tissue without any cell sorting. Newly diagnosed lung cancer patients had thoracic surgery in China, August–November 2014, without prior chemotherapy. These data come from a study of tumor and adjacent non-tumor tissue in lung cancer. Study-level background: The cohort had about a dozen adenocarcinoma, a couple of squamous cell and 1 small cell patients.

TCRbeta libraries were built with three rounds of nested PCR, modified from ARM-PCR. MiXCR, applied by TCRdb to the multiplex PCR reads, yields one record per CDR3 protein. The table shows over 85,000 distinct CDR3 sequences, with over 70% occurring only once. The germline V gene has CDR1 SGHVS and CDR2 FQNEAQ. There are 16 residues in the CDR3. The rearrangement joins TRBV7-8 to TRBJ2-7; 12 nucleotides align to TRBD2. This TCR was sampled from a man between 70 and 80 years old with non-small cell lung cancer. Sequences were obtained from lung tumor tissue. CDR3 DNA sequence: TGTACCAGCAGCTCGCCCGGACTAGCGGGAATTTACGAGCAGCACTTC. Translation gives CTSSSPGLAGIYEQHF.